The 29 T cell receptor beta chains below come from one sample, sequenced in a study of OX40 agonist ivuxolimab in advanced cancers. Repertoires were generated with immunoSEQ multiplex PCR, while TCRdb's copy carries only in-frame clones and drops some. The table includes more than 65,000 clones, about 85% detected once. The source was CD4+ or CD8+ T cells sorted from blood, collected in a trial of the OX40 agonist ivuxolimab. The receptors shown here come from an adult with an advanced solid tumor such as melanoma, head and neck, liver or kidney cancer.

This rearrangement joins TRBV4-2 to TRBJ1-4; D might be TRBD1 (5 bases). V gave up 0 bases and J gave up 2 bases, with 13 bases separating them. The CDR3 spans 17 residues. Germline assignment: CDR1 LGHNA and CDR2 YNFKEQ. CDR3 nucleotide sequence: TGTGCCAGCAGCCAAGAAGATGACTGGGGGACTAATGAAAAACTGTTTTTT. Translation: CASSQEDDWGTNEKLFF.

This clone showed up just once. The chain is built from TRBV11-3 and TRBJ2-2; 8 bases are shared with TRBD1. Germline V lookup: CDR1 SGHNT, CDR2 YENEEA. The CDR3 totals 15 residues. J was trimmed by 4 bases and V by 5 bases; bases with no gene match: 6. CDR3 loop: CASSAGQGSTGELFF. The DNA for the CDR3 is TGTGCCAGCAGCGCCGGACAGGGAAGCACCGGGGAGCTGTTTTTT.

The V gene is TRBV19, the J gene TRBJ2-3; 9 bases align to TRBD2. The germline V gene encodes CDR1 LNHDA and CDR2 SQIVND (reference sequence). Germline trimming cut 10 bases from V and 2 bases from J; bases unmatched to any gene: 13. This CDR3 comprises 16 residues. The CDR3 is CATTYSAGGFTDTQYF. In DNA, the CDR3 is TGTGCCACAACATACTCAGCGGGAGGTTTCACAGATACGCAGTATTTT.

This rearrangement joins TRBV6-4 to TRBJ2-6; D remains unclear. Germline V CDR1 and CDR2: MRHNA, SNTAGT. The CDR3 runs to 18 residues. V shed 5 bases and J shed 0 bases, with 17 bases lying between them. The CDR3 bases are TGTGCCAGCAGTCCCGCCCCAGTAGACAACTCTGGGGCCAACGTCCTGACTTTC. Translated: CASSPAPVDNSGANVLTF.

The chain joins TRBV28 to TRBJ1-5; D may be TRBD1 (6 bases). V was trimmed by 8 bases and J by 4 bases, leaving 12 bases between them. The CDR3 is 13 amino acids. Germline CDR1 is MDHEN and CDR2 is SYDVKM. The CDR3 spells CASLTGKNQPQHF. CDR3 nucleotide sequence: TGTGCCAGCCTGACAGGCAAAAATCAGCCCCAGCATTTT.

The chain joins TRBV9 to TRBJ2-1; 7 positions agree with TRBD2. Germline V CDR1 and CDR2: SGDLS, YYNGEE. V gave up 1 base and J gave up 0 bases; unmatched junction bases: 1. This CDR3 comprises 15 residues. The CDR3 spells CASSVSGVSYNEQFF. In DNA, the CDR3 is TGTGCCAGCAGCGTAAGCGGGGTCTCCTACAATGAGCAGTTCTTC. Using reference TRBV9 and TRBJ2-1 for the parts outside the CDR3, the full variable domain is DSGVTQTPKHLITATGQRVTLRCSPRSGDLSVYWYQQSLDQGLQFLIQYYNGEERAKGNILERFSAQQFPDLHSELNLSSLELGDSALYFCASSVSGVSYNEQFFGPGTRLTVL.

The CDR3 reads CASSEGYYGYTF. The CDR3 coding sequence is TGTGCCAGCAGTGAAGGGTACTATGGCTACACCTTC. The chain is built from TRBV6-5 and TRBJ1-2; D call uncertain. The CDR3 spans 12 residues. From germline, CDR1 is MNHEY and CDR2 SVGAGI. Trimming cost V 5 bases and J 3 bases, with 7 bases left between them.

The V call is TRBV23-1, the J call TRBJ2-7, with 9 bases fitting TRBD1. TRBV23-1 belongs to the ORF category, with a function that is uncertain. CDR3 length: 15 residues. Trimming took 0 bases from V and 7 from J; bases not matched to a gene: 7. CDR3 nucleotides: TGCGCCAGCAGTCAATCTCCACAGGGGGCCGGGGAGCAGTACTTC. Protein: CASSQSPQGAGEQYF.

The CDR3 sequence is CASSVGTPGPYGYTF. CDR3 DNA: TGTGCCAGCAGCGTAGGCACTCCCGGTCCCTATGGCTACACCTTC. The gene calls are TRBV9 and TRBJ1-2; D is uncertain. The germline V gene has CDR1 SGDLS and CDR2 YYNGEE. The CDR3 sequence is 15 residues long. V lost 0 bases and J lost 4, with 13 bases in between. Full variable domain (outside the CDR3, taken from reference TRBV9 and TRBJ1-2): DSGVTQTPKHLITATGQRVTLRCSPRSGDLSVYWYQQSLDQGLQFLIQYYNGEERAKGNILERFSAQQFPDLHSELNLSSLELGDSALYFCASSVGTPGPYGYTFGSGTRLTVV.

This chain joins TRBV7-9 and TRBJ2-1; D might be TRBD1 (6 bases). Looked up from germline, CDR1 is SEHNR and CDR2 is FQNEAQ (reference sequence). With 0 bases removed from V and 8 bases from J, the gap between germline ends came to 17 bases. CDR3 length: 16 residues. CDR3 in amino acids: CASSLARNRDIDEQFF. The CDR3 DNA reads TGTGCCAGCAGCTTAGCGCGAAACAGGGACATAGATGAGCAGTTCTTC.

The rearrangement links TRBV5-1 to TRBJ1-2, with D uncertain. The V gene's germline CDR1 is SGHRS and CDR2 YFSETQ. V lost 4 bases and J 5 bases, leaving 12 bases between the germline ends. The CDR3 loop spans 13 amino acids. In DNA, the CDR3 is TGCGCCAGCAGCCAAGGGCCAGAATATGGCTACACCTTC. Its protein is CASSQGPEYGYTF. Looking up the rest from reference TRBV5-1 and TRBJ1-2 gives the full variable domain: KAGVTQTPRYLIKTRGQQVTLSCSPISGHRSVSWYQQTPGQGLQFLFEYFSETQRNKGNFPGRFSGRQFSNSRSEMNVSTLELGDSALYLCASSQGPEYGYTFGSGTRLTVV.

The chain uses TRBV4-1 and TRBJ1-4, with a weak D call TRBD1 (6 bases). Between the trimmed V and J ends, which lost 0 bases and 3 bases, there was a span of 17 bases. Germline V gene lookup returns CDR1 MGHRA and CDR2 YSYEKL. The CDR3 sequence is 18 residues long. The CDR3 loop reads CASSQDHRRTAPNEKLFF. The CDR3 DNA reads TGCGCCAGCAGCCAAGATCATCGCCGGACAGCGCCTAATGAAAAACTGTTTTTT.

This clone occurred a few times. The rearrangement links TRBV19 to TRBJ1-5; TRBD1 aligns across 10 bases. CDR1 is LNHDA, CDR2 SQIVND, per germline (reference sequence). The V gene end was trimmed by 6 bases and the J gene end by 5 bases; junction bases not matched to a gene: 4. The CDR3 extends over 14 amino acids. The CDR3 reads CASSPGQGYQPQHF. The CDR3 coding sequence is TGTGCCAGTAGCCCGGGACAGGGGTATCAGCCCCAGCATTTT.

In this sample, this clone turned up a few times. The gene calls are TRBV5-1 and TRBJ1-2; 9 bases fit TRBD1. The CDR3 contains 15 residues. V shed 1 base and J 6 bases; nucleotides not matched to a gene: 7. Germline CDR1 SGHRS, CDR2 YFSETQ. CDR3 loop: CASSLTGTGIDGYTF. The CDR3 bases are TGCGCCAGCAGCTTGACCGGGACAGGGATCGATGGCTACACCTTC.

The V and J genes are TRBV5-1 and TRBJ2-5, with 11 bases fitting TRBD2. Trimming took 0 bases from V and 3 from J; bases not matched to a gene: 1. The CDR3 covers 15 residues. CDR1 is SGHRS and CDR2 is YFSETQ in the germline V gene. The CDR3 sequence is CASSLEGLAEETQYF. CDR3 nucleotide sequence: TGCGCCAGCAGCTTGGAGGGACTAGCGGAAGAGACCCAGTACTTC.

The chain links TRBV5-6 to TRBJ2-2; D is ambiguous. V lost 8 bases to trimming and J lost 7 bases, with 15 bases between them. The CDR3 has 13 residues. In germline, CDR1 is SGHDT, CDR2 YYEEEE. The CDR3 DNA sequence: TGTGCCAGTAGCCCCCCTACCGGCGGGGAGCTGTTTTTT. Translation gives CASSPPTGGELFF. The variable domain in full, completed from reference TRBV5-6 and TRBJ2-2, reads DAGVTQSPTHLIKTRGQQVTLRCSPKSGHDTVSWYQQALGQGPQFIFQYYEEEERQRGNFPDRFSGHQFPNYSSELNVNALLLGDSALYLCASSPPTGGELFFGEGSRLTVL.

This chain joins TRBV29-1 and TRBJ2-2; D is ambiguous. CDR3 length equals 13 residues. The germline V gene has CDR1 SQVTM and CDR2 ANQGSEA. Trimming cost V 4 bases and J 4 bases, with 10 bases left between them. CDR3 sequence (DNA): TGCAGCGTTGCGGCAGCCATCACCGGGGAGCTGTTTTTT. Translated: CSVAAAITGELFF.

The CDR3 sequence is CASSPVEPYEQYF. For the CDR3, the DNA is TGTGCCAGCTCACCGGTGGAACCCTACGAGCAGTACTTC. The rearrangement links TRBV18 to TRBJ2-7; D not resolved. The germline V gene has CDR1 KGHSH and CDR2 LQKENI. This CDR3 comprises 13 residues. Trimming pared 3 bases from V and 2 bases from J, leaving 8 bases between.

This clone occurred once. The rearrangement joins TRBV4-1 to TRBJ1-1; TRBD1 is a possible D gene (5 bases). This CDR3 has 15 residues. Germline V CDR1 and CDR2: MGHRA, YSYEKL. V lost 3 bases, J lost 1 base, and 12 bases lay in between. This CDR3 is CASSQAGGGNTEAFF. For the CDR3, the DNA is TGCGCCAGCAGCCAGGCCGGGGGGGGGAACACTGAAGCTTTCTTT.

This clone was picked up one time. The CDR3 is CSVVGQGGTEAFF. The CDR3 nucleotides are TGCAGCGTTGTGGGACAGGGTGGCACTGAAGCTTTCTTT. The chain uses TRBV29-1 and TRBJ1-1, with 9 positions matching TRBD1. This CDR3 contains 13 residues. With V trimmed by 4 bases and J by 4 bases, 4 bases remained unmatched. CDR1 is SQVTM, CDR2 ANQGSEA, per germline.

This sequence joins TRBV4-1 and TRBJ1-1; D is unclear. CDR1 MGHRA and CDR2 YSYEKL come from the germline V gene. Trimming cost V 4 bases and J 0 bases, with 6 bases left between them. CDR3 size: 13 residues. CDR3 residues: CASSRDLNTEAFF. Written as DNA, the CDR3 is TGCGCCAGCAGCCGTGACTTGAACACTGAAGCTTTCTTT.

The V call is TRBV5-1, the J call TRBJ2-2; the D gene is possibly TRBD1 (7 bases). Germline V gives CDR1 SGHRS, CDR2 YFSETQ. This CDR3 spans 15 amino acids. The V and J ends lost 3 bases and 3 bases respectively, with 12 bases between them. The CDR3 coding sequence is TGCGCCAGCAGCTGGTCCAGGGGGGACACCGGGGAGCTGTTTTTT. It specifies CASSWSRGDTGELFF.

The chain joins TRBV6-4 to TRBJ2-2, with D unresolved. The germline V and J ends were trimmed by 4 bases and 2 bases, with 14 bases remaining between them. The CDR3 spans 16 residues. Germline V gene sequence: CDR1 MRHNA, CDR2 SNTAGT. The CDR3 nucleotides are TGTGCCAGCAGTGTCGACTTTTCTTCAAACACCGGGGAGCTGTTTTTT. Translating it yields CASSVDFSSNTGELFF.

The J gene is TRBJ2-7, the V gene TRBV10-3; D gene uncertain. Germline assignment: CDR1 ENHRY and CDR2 SYGVKD. The CDR3 loop spans 15 amino acids. V gave up 0 bases and J gave up 8 bases, with 17 bases separating them. The CDR3 sequence: CAISESPGIYDKQYF. The CDR3 DNA follows: TGTGCCATCAGTGAGTCCCCCGGAATCTACGACAAGCAGTACTTC.

This chain uses TRBV28 with TRBJ2-7; D perhaps matches TRBD1 (6 bases). This CDR3 is 19 amino acids long. Deletions cut 7 bases from V and 2 bases from J, with 30 bases between. Germline V CDR1 and CDR2: MDHEN, SYDVKM. The CDR3, as DNA: TGTGCCAGCACCTCCGACCTACTACCGGGACACAATACCCCCTACGAGCAGTACTTC. As protein: CASTSDLLPGHNTPYEQYF.

This clone appeared once. This chain connects TRBV19 to TRBJ2-3, with a tentative D call TRBD2 (6 bases). The germline V and J ends were trimmed by 11 bases and 0 bases, with 15 bases remaining between them. This CDR3 has 14 amino acids. Germline values: CDR1 LNHDA, CDR2 SQIVND (reference sequence). The CDR3 reads CAVAEGSSTDTQYF. CDR3 in DNA: TGTGCCGTAGCGGAGGGCTCTAGCACAGATACGCAGTATTTT.

This chain uses TRBV11-3 with TRBJ2-2, with D perhaps assigned TRBD1 or TRBD2 (6 bases each). The V end was cut by 8 bases, the J end by 1 base, with 14 bases between. Germline loops: CDR1 SGHNT, CDR2 YENEEA. This CDR3 has 15 amino acids. The CDR3 DNA reads as TGTGCCAGCCGGGGAGAGGGGGGGAACACCGGGGAGCTGTTTTTT. Translation: CASRGEGGNTGELFF.

In this sample, this clone turned up a few times. This sequence joins TRBV29-1 and TRBJ2-1; D is perhaps TRBD1 or TRBD2 (7 bases each). This CDR3 is 15 amino acids long. Germline V gives CDR1 SQVTM, CDR2 ANQGSEA. V lost 3 bases, J lost 9 bases, and 21 bases lay in between. In DNA, the CDR3 is TGCAGCGTTGAGGGTTATGGCCAGGGGGGGAGTGAGCAGTTCTTC. It codes for CSVEGYGQGGSEQFF.

The chain couples TRBV6-5 to TRBJ1-4; 7 bases map to TRBD1. This CDR3 comprises 15 residues. V trimming: 6 bases; J trimming: 4 bases; junction bases outside the gene matches: 8. From germline, CDR1 is MNHEY and CDR2 SVGAGI. CDR3 residues: CASRPRGLNNEKLFF. Written as DNA, the CDR3 is TGTGCCAGCAGACCTAGGGGGCTTAATAATGAAAAACTGTTTTTT.